Listed below are T cell receptor beta chains from one sample, sequenced in a study of T cells in Graves' hyperthyroidism and ophthalmopathy. TCRdb re-derived calls from the multiplex PCR reads in MiXCR, one entry per CDR3 protein. Of hundreds of thousands of distinct CDR3 sequences in the sample, less than 25% were seen once. Sequenced material: blood. These receptors came from a man aged 25 to 40 with Graves' ophthalmopathy. The CDR3 runs from the conserved cysteine through the conserved F or W. D genes are given only for firm matches. The size field is filled for only some rows; it gives once, few, many or a size class.

DNA: TGTGCCTGGAGACGAAAGTTGGGAGAGGCGAACACTGAAGCTTTCTTT
CDR3: CAWRRKLGEANTEAFF
J: TRBJ1-1
size: many
D: -
V: TRBV30

DNA: TGTGCCAGCAGTTACGAGACGGTCTATGGCTACACCTTC
CDR3: CASSYETVYGYTF
J: TRBJ1-2
size: -
D: -
V: TRBV6-5

DNA: TGTGCCAGCAGTCGTCGGACAGGGGGGGACGAGCAGTACTTC
CDR3: CASSRRTGGDEQYF
J: TRBJ2-7
size: many
D: TRBD1
V: TRBV28

DNA: TGTGCCAGCAGCTTAGGGGTTTCTAGCACAGATACGCAGTATTTT
CDR3: CASSLGVSSTDTQYF
J: TRBJ2-3
size: many
D: -
V: TRBV7-2

DNA: TGTGCCAGTAGTATGCCGGGCAATGAGCAGTTCTTC
CDR3: CASSMPGNEQFF
J: TRBJ2-1
size: -
D: -
V: TRBV19

DNA: TGCGCCAGCAGCTTTGGAGGACAGGGGAACACTGAAGCTTTCTTT
CDR3: CASSFGGQGNTEAFF
J: TRBJ1-1
size: few
D: TRBD1
V: TRBV5-1

DNA: TGTGCCACAGGGGTAGGAGTCTACAATGAGCAGTTCTTC
CDR3: CATGVGVYNEQFF
J: TRBJ2-1
size: few
D: -
V: TRBV19

DNA: TGTGCCAGCAGCTTGGGGACGGAGCCCTACGAGCAGTACTTC
CDR3: CASSLGTEPYEQYF
J: TRBJ2-7
size: -
D: -
V: TRBV13

DNA: TGTGCCAGTAGCGGGGCTGGAGATGAGCAGTTCTTC
CDR3: CASSGAGDEQFF
J: TRBJ2-1
size: many
D: TRBD2
V: TRBV6-1

DNA: TGTGCCAGCAGTTTACGCGGGCTGGTCGAGACCCAGTACTTC
CDR3: CASSLRGLVETQYF
J: TRBJ2-5
size: many
D: -
V: TRBV28

DNA: TGTGCCAGCAGGGCCGGGACAGTTCCCCAGGCCCAGCATTTT
CDR3: CASRAGTVPQAQHF
J: TRBJ1-5
size: many
D: TRBD1
V: TRBV28

DNA: TGTGCCAGCAGTTTGCCCCCAGAGGACAATGAGCAGTTCTTC
CDR3: CASSLPPEDNEQFF
J: TRBJ2-1
size: few
D: -
V: TRBV12-3/TRBV12-4

DNA: TGTGCCAGCTCACCCTGGGGACAGGGGGCGGGCACTGAAGCTTTCTTT
CDR3: CASSPWGQGAGTEAFF
J: TRBJ1-1
size: many
D: TRBD1
V: TRBV18

DNA: TGTGCCAGCAGTGAGACAGCCAACTATGGCTACACCTTC
CDR3: CASSETANYGYTF
J: TRBJ1-2
size: many
D: -
V: TRBV2

DNA: TGTGCCAGCAGCCAAGAATGGGAAGGGCCCAAGCAGTACTTC
CDR3: CASSQEWEGPKQYF
J: TRBJ2-7
size: few
D: -
V: TRBV3-1

DNA: TGTGCCAGCAGTTCTATAGGAGGTTACAATCAGCCCCAGCATTTT
CDR3: CASSSIGGYNQPQHF
J: TRBJ1-5
size: many
D: -
V: TRBV28

DNA: TGTGCCAGCAGCTCCGGACAGGGGAACACAGATACGCAGTATTTT
CDR3: CASSSGQGNTDTQYF
J: TRBJ2-3
size: -
D: TRBD1
V: TRBV28